This T cell receptor beta chain was recorded in a study of shared clonotypes between healthy human individuals. TCRdb keeps only in-frame clones here, not all; method: immunoSEQ multiplex PCR. Found here are about 490,000 clones, 70% to 85% of them singletons; the top ten hold about 11%. The CDR3 spans 15 residues. V was clipped by 5 bases and J by 5 bases; unmatched bases: 6. Looked up from germline, CDR1 is SGHTA and CDR2 is FQGNSA. The origin of this receptor is a woman in her 40s in good health. Some clones in this sample may be carry-over from other donors' samples. Specimen: PBMCs. V is TRBV7-2 and J is TRBJ2-1, with TRBD2 identical over 10 bases. The CDR3 DNA is TGTGCCAGCAGCCTATGGACTAGCGGACACAATGAGCAGTTCTTC. As protein: CASSLWTSGHNEQFF.